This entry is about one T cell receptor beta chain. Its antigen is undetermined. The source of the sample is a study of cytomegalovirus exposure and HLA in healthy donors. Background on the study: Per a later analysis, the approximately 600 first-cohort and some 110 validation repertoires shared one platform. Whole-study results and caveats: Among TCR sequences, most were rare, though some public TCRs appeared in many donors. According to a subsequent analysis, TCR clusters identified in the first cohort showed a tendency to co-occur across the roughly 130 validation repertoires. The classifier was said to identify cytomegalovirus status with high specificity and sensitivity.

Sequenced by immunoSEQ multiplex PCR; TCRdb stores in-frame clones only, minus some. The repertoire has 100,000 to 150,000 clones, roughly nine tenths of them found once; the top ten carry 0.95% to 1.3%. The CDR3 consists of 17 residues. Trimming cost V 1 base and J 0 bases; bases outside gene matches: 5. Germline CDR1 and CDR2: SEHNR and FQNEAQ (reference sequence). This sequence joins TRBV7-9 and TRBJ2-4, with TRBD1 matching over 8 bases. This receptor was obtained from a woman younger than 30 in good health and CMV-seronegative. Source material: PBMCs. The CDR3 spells CASSLEGQARAKNIQYF. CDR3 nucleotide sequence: TGTGCCAGCAGCTTAGAGGGACAGGCCCGAGCCAAAAACATTCAGTACTTC.